This TCR beta chain stems from a study of identical twins. Whole-study results and caveats: Beta out-of-frame twin sharing showed a weaker excess. The analysis was cross-sectional rather than longitudinal within donors.

Carrying unique molecular identifiers, the cDNA also gained a universal primer site through template switching. Using its own MiXCR run on the 5' RACE reads, TCRdb lists one record per CDR3 protein. The repertoire holds hundreds of thousands of distinct CDR3 sequences, with 5.5% to 6.5% as singletons. This clonotype was seen repeatedly, ten times or more. Its antigen remains unknown. All of the donors were Caucasians in good health. The TCR was taken from a man aged 18 to 30 in good health. The specimen was naive T cells sorted from blood.

DNA of the CDR3: TGCGCCAGCAGCCAAGCACTACACTACGAGCAGTACTTC. Translated, it gives CASSQALHYEQYF. The rearrangement joins TRBV4-3 to TRBJ2-7; no definite D call. The CDR3 covers 13 residues. V was trimmed by 1 base and J by 3 bases, leaving 7 bases between them. Germline V gene data show CDR1 as LGHNA and CDR2 as YSLEER.